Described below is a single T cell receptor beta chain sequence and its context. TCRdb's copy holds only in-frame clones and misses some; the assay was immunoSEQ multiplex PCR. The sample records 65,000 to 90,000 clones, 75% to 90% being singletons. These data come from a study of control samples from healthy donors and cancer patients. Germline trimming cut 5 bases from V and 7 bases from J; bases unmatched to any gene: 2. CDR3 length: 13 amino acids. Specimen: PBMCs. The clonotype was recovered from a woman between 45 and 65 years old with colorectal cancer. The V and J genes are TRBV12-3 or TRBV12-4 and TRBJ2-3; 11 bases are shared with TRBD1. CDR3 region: CASSRDRGNTQYF. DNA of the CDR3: TGTGCCAGCAGTCGGGACAGGGGGAATACGCAGTATTTT.